This TCR beta chain was profiled in a study of read filtering for tumor transcriptome and immune sequencing (dated by TCRdb to about 2020). Regarding the research as a whole: The cohort consisted of roughly 18 male and roughly 13 female patients, with a mean age of roughly 66 years and an age range of roughly 47 to 85. By revised international staging, 8 or 9 patients were R-ISS I, about 15 were R-ISS II and 7 were R-ISS III. After DNase treatment, whole-transcriptome libraries were prepared using the TruSeq RNA Access Library Prep Kit. TCR-region mapped reads per sample ranged from about 4.05 to 11 million with IR-seq versus only roughly 75 to 1273 with RNA-seq. The study compared TCR repertoires from targeted immune repertoire sequencing and bulk whole-transcriptome sequencing run on the same bone marrow samples. One main goal was a read-filtering strategy for immune repertoire data, in particular deciding whether clonotypes backed by only one read should be removed.

This clonotype was picked up many times. Its antigen is currently not known. No quality values exist for individual bases; no much larger clone is one base distant. The germline V gene (reference sequence) supplies CDR1 SEHNR and CDR2 FQNEAQ. The CDR3 numbers 10 residues from cysteine through phenylalanine. Only the CDR3 region is kept as DNA, spanning 30 bases read in frame from base 1. A distance of 4 bases separates the germline ends of V and J, which lose 3 bases and 10 bases respectively. The paper as a whole reports these results and caveats: In IR-seq, single-read clonotypes were approximately 82% of clonotypes but approximately 3.5% of total reads; in RNA-seq they were roughly three quarters of clonotypes and 35% to 45% of reads. Clonotypes were captured by IR-seq at much higher depth and more reliably than by RNA-seq, and smaller IR-seq throughput was sufficient for identification of most shared clonotypes. The sorted CD138-negative fraction was composed of a mixed bone marrow immune population rather than of purified T cells. Removing single-read clonotypes increased the correlation between IR-seq and RNA-seq shared clonotype proportions.

Starting from 400 to 450 ng RNA, TCR libraries were constructed with the Immunoverse kit using molecular barcoded adaptors that cover the alpha/delta and beta/gamma chains. TCR library preparation used the same RNA that was used for transcriptome sequencing. Sequencing of TCR libraries was carried out on an Illumina HiSeq 4000 with 2 x 150 cycles. Turning to the authors' computational methods: TCR reads were aligned to human V, D, J and C references and assembled into CDR3 clonotypes with MiXCR, including quality filtering and error correction. The tcR package in R was used for analysis of clonotype counts and gene usage diversity. Raw mapping reads were checked after the RNA-seq reads had been mapped by STAR aligner version 2.5.3a onto the human GRCh37 genome. To test the effect of sequencing depth on detected clonotypes, IR-seq fastq files were randomly downsampled using Seqtk 1.3. The raw public reads went through TCRdb reprocessing: fastp at Q25, MiXCR clone calling, in-frame beta chains kept. Records with the same CDR3 protein are collapsed into one entry carrying the most frequent genes and DNA. The V and J calls shown here were made by TCRdb, not taken from the authors' results. In this sample the table shows tens of thousands of distinct CDR3 sequences, 12% to 15% of which occur a single time. Together, the top ten hold 15% to 20% of the sample.

Every patient had bone marrow sampled at the time of active disease. Isolation of bone marrow mononuclear cells was performed by Ficoll-Hypaque density gradient centrifugation. To remove myeloma plasma cells, the cells were labeled with CD138 magnetic microbeads on a MACS separator, and CD138-negative cells were then collected by negative selection. Flow cytometry with CD138 antibodies on an Attune NxT was used to check how pure the isolated cells were. Total RNA was extracted with TRIzol reagent and quantified with a NanoDrop spectrophotometer. For each patient, the CD138-negative bone marrow sample underwent paired RNA-seq and IR-seq.

Specimen: a population of CD138-negative cells sorted from bone marrow. The cell subset or site label, as the study defines it: bone marrow mononuclear cells depleted of CD138+ plasma/myeloma cells by negative magnetic selection. This sequence uses TRBV7-9 and TRBJ2-1, with the D gene not confidently named. The TCR comes from a donor aged 40 or over with multiple myeloma. CDR3 loop: CASSFGEQFF. The nucleotide sequence is TGTGCCAGCAGCTTCGGCGAGCAGTTCTTC.